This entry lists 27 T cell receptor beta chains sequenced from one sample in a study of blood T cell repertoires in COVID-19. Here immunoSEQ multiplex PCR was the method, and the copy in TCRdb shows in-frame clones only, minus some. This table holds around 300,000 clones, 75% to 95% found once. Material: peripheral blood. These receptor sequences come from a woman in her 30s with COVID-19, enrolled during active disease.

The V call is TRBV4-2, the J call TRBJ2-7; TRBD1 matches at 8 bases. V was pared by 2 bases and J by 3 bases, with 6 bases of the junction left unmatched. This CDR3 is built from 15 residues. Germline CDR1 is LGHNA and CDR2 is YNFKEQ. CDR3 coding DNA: TGTGCCAGCAGCCAACAACAGGGGGATGGCTACGAGCAGTACTTC. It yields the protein CASSQQQGDGYEQYF.

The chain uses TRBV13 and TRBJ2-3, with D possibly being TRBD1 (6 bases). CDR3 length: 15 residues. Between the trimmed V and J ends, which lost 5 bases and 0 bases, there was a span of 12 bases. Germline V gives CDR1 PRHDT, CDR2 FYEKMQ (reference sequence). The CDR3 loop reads CASSRRGPSTDTQYF. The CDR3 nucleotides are TGTGCCAGCAGCCGCAGGGGCCCTAGCACAGATACGCAGTATTTT.

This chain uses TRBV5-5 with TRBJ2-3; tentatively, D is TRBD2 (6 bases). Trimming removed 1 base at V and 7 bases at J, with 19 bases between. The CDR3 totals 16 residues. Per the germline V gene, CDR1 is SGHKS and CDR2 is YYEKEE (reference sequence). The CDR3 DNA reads TGTGCCAGCAGCTTGCTCGCTGGAGGGCCCACGAATACGCAGTATTTT. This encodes CASSLLAGGPTNTQYF.

The CDR3 nucleotides are TGTGCCGTGGGGACTAGCGGGAGAGATACGCAGTATTTT. Residues: CAVGTSGRDTQYF. The J gene is TRBJ2-3, the V gene TRBV10-3, with 14 positions matching TRBD2. The junction had 3 bases not matched to a gene; V was cut back by 11 bases and J by 5 bases. The CDR3 sequence is 13 residues long. Looked up from germline, CDR1 is ENHRY and CDR2 is SYGVKD.

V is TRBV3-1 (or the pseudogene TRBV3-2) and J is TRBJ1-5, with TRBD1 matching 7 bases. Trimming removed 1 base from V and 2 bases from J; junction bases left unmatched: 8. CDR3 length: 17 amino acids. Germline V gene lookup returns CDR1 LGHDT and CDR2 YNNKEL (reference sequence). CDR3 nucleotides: TGTGCCAGCAGCCAAGCGGCCCCTACAGGGGGCAATCAGCCCCAGCATTTT. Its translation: CASSQAAPTGGNQPQHF.

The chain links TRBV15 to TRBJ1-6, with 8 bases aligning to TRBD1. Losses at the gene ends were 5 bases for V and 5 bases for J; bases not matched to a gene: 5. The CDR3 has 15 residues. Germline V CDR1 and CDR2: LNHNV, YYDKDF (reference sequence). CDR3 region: CATSHDRGNNSPLHF. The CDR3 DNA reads TGTGCCACCAGCCACGACAGGGGTAATAATTCACCCCTCCACTTT.

The CDR3 loop is CALRGEAFF. DNA of the CDR3: TGTGCCCTGCGGGGGGAAGCTTTCTTT. The V and J genes are TRBV24-1 and TRBJ1-1; maybe TRBD1 (5 bases). The CDR3 runs to 9 residues. Trimming pared 12 bases from V and 8 bases from J, leaving 9 bases between. CDR1 and CDR2 from the germline V gene are KGHDR and SFDVKD.

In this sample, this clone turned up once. The CDR3 protein is CASSLELAGGPGDTQYF. The CDR3 coding sequence is TGCGCCAGCAGCTTGGAACTAGCGGGAGGGCCAGGGGATACGCAGTATTTT. The chain has TRBV5-1 and TRBJ2-3; 13 nucleotides match TRBD2. CDR3 length equals 17 residues. CDR1 is SGHRS, CDR2 YFSETQ, per germline. Trimming cost V 0 bases and J 6 bases; bases outside gene matches: 7. Using reference TRBV5-1 and TRBJ2-3 for the parts outside the CDR3, the full variable domain is KAGVTQTPRYLIKTRGQQVTLSCSPISGHRSVSWYQQTPGQGLQFLFEYFSETQRNKGNFPGRFSGRQFSNSRSEMNVSTLELGDSALYLCASSLELAGGPGDTQYFGPGTRLTVL.

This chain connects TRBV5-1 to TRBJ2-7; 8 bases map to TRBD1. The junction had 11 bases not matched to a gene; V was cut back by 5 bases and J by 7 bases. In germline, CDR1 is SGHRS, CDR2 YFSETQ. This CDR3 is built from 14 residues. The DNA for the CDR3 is TGCGCCAGCAGTCCAGCGTCCAGGGGGCGTGAGCAGTACTTC. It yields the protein CASSPASRGREQYF. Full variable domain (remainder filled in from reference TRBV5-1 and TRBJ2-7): KAGVTQTPRYLIKTRGQQVTLSCSPISGHRSVSWYQQTPGQGLQFLFEYFSETQRNKGNFPGRFSGRQFSNSRSEMNVSTLELGDSALYLCASSPASRGREQYFGPGTRLTVT.

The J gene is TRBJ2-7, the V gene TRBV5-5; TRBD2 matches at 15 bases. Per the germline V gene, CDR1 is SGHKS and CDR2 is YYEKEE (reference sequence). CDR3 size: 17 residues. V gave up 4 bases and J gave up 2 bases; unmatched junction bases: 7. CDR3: CASSTGLAGGIAYEQYF. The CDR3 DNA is TGTGCCAGCAGCACTGGACTAGCGGGAGGGATCGCCTACGAGCAGTACTTC.

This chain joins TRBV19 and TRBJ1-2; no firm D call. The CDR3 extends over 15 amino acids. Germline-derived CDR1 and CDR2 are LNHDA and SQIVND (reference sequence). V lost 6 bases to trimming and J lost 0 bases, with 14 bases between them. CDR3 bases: TGTGCCAGTAGAACCCTCGCCGGGGCTAACTATGGCTACACCTTC. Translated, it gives CASRTLAGANYGYTF.

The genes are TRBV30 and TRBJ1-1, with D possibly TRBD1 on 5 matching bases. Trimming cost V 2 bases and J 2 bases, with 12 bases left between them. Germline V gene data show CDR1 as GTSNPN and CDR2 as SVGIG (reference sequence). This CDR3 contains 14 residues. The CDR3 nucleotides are TGTGCCTGGAGTCTAGGGGTCAGAAACACTGAAGCTTTCTTT. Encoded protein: CAWSLGVRNTEAFF.

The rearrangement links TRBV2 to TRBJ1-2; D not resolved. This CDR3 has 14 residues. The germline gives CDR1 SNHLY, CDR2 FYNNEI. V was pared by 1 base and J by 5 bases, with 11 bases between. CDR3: CASSEESGPYGYTF. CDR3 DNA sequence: TGTGCCAGCAGTGAAGAGTCAGGCCCTTATGGCTACACCTTC.

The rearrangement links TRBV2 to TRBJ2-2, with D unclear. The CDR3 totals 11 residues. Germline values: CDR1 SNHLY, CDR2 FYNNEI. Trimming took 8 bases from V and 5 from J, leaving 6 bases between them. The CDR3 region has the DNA TGTGCCAGCGAGAGAACCGGGGAGCTGTTTTTT. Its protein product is CASERTGELFF.

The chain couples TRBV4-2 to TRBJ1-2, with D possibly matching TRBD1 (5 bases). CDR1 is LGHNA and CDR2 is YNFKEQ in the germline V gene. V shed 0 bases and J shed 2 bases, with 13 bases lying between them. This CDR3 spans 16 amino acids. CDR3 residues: CASSQDAAGRNYGYTF. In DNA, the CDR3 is TGTGCCAGCAGCCAAGATGCCGCAGGGCGGAACTATGGCTACACCTTC.

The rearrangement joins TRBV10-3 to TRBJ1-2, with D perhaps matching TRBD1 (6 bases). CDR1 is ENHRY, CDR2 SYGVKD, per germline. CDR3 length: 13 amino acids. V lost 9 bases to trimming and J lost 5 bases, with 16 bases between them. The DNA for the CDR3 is TGTGCCATGGCCCCGGGGGGCAGGTATGGCTACACCTTC. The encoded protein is CAMAPGGRYGYTF.

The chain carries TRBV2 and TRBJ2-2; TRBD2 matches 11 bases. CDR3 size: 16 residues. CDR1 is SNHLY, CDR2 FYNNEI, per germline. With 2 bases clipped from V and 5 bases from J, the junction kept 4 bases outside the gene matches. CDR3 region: CASSESLAGGTGELFF. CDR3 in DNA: TGTGCCAGCAGTGAAAGTCTAGCGGGAGGAACCGGGGAGCTGTTTTTT.

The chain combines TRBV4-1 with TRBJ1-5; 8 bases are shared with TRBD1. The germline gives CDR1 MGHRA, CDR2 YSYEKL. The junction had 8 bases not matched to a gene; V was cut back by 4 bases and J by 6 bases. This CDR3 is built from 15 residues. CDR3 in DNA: TGCGCCAGCAGCCTCCACAGGGGGTTAGGTCAGCCCCAGCATTTT. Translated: CASSLHRGLGQPQHF.

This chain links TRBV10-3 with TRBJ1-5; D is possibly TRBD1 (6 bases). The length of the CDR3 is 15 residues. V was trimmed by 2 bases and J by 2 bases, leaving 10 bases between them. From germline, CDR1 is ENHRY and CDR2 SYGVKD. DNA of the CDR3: TGTGCCATCAGTGAGCGACAGGAGGGCAATCAGCCCCAGCATTTT. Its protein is CAISERQEGNQPQHF.

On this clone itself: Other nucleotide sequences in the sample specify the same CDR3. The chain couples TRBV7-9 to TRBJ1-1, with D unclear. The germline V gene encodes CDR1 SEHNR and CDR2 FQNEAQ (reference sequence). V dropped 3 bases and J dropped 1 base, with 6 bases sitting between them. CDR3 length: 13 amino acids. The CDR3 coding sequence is TGTGCCAGCAGCTTGGCAGGGAACACTGAAGCTTTCTTT. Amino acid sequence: CASSLAGNTEAFF.

The CDR3 loop is CASSLNVASGSMTYEQYF. Here the CDR3 DNA reads TGTGCCAGCAGCTTAAATGTCGCTAGCGGGAGTATGACCTACGAGCAGTACTTC. The chain has TRBV7-8 and TRBJ2-7; 10 nucleotides match TRBD2. CDR1 SGHVS and CDR2 FQNEAQ come from the germline V gene. The CDR3 has 18 amino acids. With 2 bases clipped from V and 2 bases from J, the junction kept 12 bases outside the gene matches.

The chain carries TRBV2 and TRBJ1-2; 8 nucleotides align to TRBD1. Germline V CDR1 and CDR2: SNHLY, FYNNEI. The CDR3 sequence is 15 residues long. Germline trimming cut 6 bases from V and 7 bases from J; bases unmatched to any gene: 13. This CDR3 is CASRDQGARFGGYTF. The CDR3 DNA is TGTGCCAGCAGGGATCAGGGGGCAAGGTTCGGTGGCTACACCTTC. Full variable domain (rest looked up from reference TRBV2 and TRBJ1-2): EPEVTQTPSHQVTQMGQEVILRCVPISNHLYFYWYRQILGQKVEFLVSFYNNEISEKSEIFDDQFSVERPDGSNFTLKIRSTKLEDSAMYFCASRDQGARFGGYTFGSGTRLTVV.

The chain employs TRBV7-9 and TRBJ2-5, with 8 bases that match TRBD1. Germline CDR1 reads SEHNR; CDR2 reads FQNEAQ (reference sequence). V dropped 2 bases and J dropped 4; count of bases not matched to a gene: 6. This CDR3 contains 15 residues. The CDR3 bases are TGTGCCAGCAGCTTAAACACAGGGGGTATAGAGACCCAGTACTTC. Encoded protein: CASSLNTGGIETQYF.

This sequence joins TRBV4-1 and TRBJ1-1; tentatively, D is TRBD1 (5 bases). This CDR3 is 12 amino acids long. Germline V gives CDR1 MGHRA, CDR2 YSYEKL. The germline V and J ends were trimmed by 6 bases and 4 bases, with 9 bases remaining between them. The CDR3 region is CASRGGGTEAFF. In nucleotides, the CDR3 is TGCGCCAGCAGGGGGGGTGGCACTGAAGCTTTCTTT.

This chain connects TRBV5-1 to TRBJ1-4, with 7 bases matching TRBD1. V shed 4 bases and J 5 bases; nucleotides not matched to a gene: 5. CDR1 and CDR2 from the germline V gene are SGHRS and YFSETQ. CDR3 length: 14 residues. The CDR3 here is CASSLDRVNEKLFF. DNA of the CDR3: TGCGCCAGCAGCCTCGACAGGGTCAATGAAAAACTGTTTTTT.

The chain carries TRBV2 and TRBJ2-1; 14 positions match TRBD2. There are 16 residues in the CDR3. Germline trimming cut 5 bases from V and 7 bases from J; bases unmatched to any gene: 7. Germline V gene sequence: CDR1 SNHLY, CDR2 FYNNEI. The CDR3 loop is CASSPPGLAGENEQFF. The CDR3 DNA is TGTGCCAGCAGTCCTCCGGGACTAGCGGGAGAGAATGAGCAGTTCTTC.

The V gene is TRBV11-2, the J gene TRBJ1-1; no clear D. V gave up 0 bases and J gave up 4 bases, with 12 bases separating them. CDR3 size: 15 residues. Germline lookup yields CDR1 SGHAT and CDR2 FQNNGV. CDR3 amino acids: CASSLDPTRLTEAFF. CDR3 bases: TGTGCCAGCAGCTTAGATCCCACCAGACTCACTGAAGCTTTCTTT.